Presented here are 9 T cell receptor beta chains from one specimen sequenced in a study of regulatory T cells in long-lasting Graves disease. The time point: newly diagnosed GD, antithyroid drugs for less than 3 months. The TCR library used RNA extracted from PBMCs. Relying on iRepertoire HTBI primers and Arm-PCR of CDR3 regions, the team built TCR beta libraries. TCRdb re-analysed the multiplex PCR reads in MiXCR, keeping a single row per CDR3 protein. The sample has roughly 560,000 distinct CDR3 sequences, approximately 12% seen once. The sample also formed part of further work on T cells in Graves' hyperthyroidism and ophthalmopathy.

The sequenced sample was peripheral blood mononuclear cells (PBMCs), obtained at new diagnosis, from a patient treated with antithyroid drugs. These receptors all come from a woman aged 25 to 39 with Graves disease.

A few counts support this clonotype. The chain couples TRBV7-2 to TRBJ2-1, with 9 bases fitting TRBD2. CDR3 size: 16 residues. Germline V gives CDR1 SGHTA, CDR2 FQGNSA. Trimming removed 0 bases from V and 9 bases from J; junction bases left unmatched: 9. The CDR3 nucleotides are TGTGCCAGCAGCTTAGCGCGGCGGGGGGGAGGCGGTGAGCAGTTCTTC. This gives the protein CASSLARRGGGGEQFF.

This clonotype was observed many times. V gene TRBV11-2 combines with J gene TRBJ2-1; 8 nucleotides agree with TRBD2. The CDR3 length is 13 residues. V was clipped by 5 bases and J by 12 bases; unmatched bases: 9. The germline CDR1 and CDR2 sequences are SGHAT and FQNNGV. The CDR3 sequence: CASSPGTRGLQFF. DNA for the CDR3: TGTGCCAGCAGCCCAGGGACTAGGGGTTTGCAGTTCTTC. Full variable domain (remainder filled in from reference TRBV11-2 and TRBJ2-1): EAGVAQSPRYKIIEKRQSVAFWCNPISGHATLYWYQQILGQGPKLLIQFQNNGVVDDSQLPKDRFSAERLKGVDSTLKIQPAKLEDSAVYLCASSPGTRGLQFFGPGTRLTVL.

About this clonotype: This may come from a read error, since a much larger clone is one base off. The chain combines TRBV18 with TRBJ2-7; TRBD2 aligns across 8 bases. CDR3 length equals 16 residues. V lost 5 bases and J lost 0; bases outside the gene matches: 9. Germline loops: CDR1 KGHSH, CDR2 LQKENI. This CDR3 is CASSSLERGGSYEQYF. The CDR3 DNA follows: TGTGCCAGCTCATCCCTCGAACGGGGGGGCTCCTACGAGCAGTACTTC.

This clonotype came up a few times. The rearrangement uses TRBV28 and TRBJ2-7, with 13 bases matching TRBD2. V lost 4 bases, J lost 6 bases, and 6 bases stayed unmatched. This CDR3 is 15 amino acids long. Germline values: CDR1 MDHEN, CDR2 SYDVKM. DNA for the CDR3: TGTGCCAGCAGTTCACCGGGACTAGCGGGACTCGAGCAGTACTTC. Translating gives CASSSPGLAGLEQYF.

Many counts were recorded for this clonotype. V is TRBV28 and J is TRBJ2-7; D unresolved. The V end was cut by 8 bases, the J end by 4 bases, with 12 bases between. The CDR3 is made up of 12 amino acids. Germline V gene sequence: CDR1 MDHEN, CDR2 SYDVKM. The CDR3 spells CASLRFGYEQYF. CDR3 DNA: TGTGCCAGCCTCCGGTTCGGGTACGAGCAGTACTTC.

This clonotype was observed a handful of times. The rearrangement links TRBV27 to TRBJ2-5; D is uncertain. This CDR3 is 13 amino acids long. Looked up from germline, CDR1 is MNHEY and CDR2 is SMNVEV (reference sequence). Trimming removed 5 bases at V and 5 bases at J, with 12 bases between. DNA of the CDR3: TGTGCCAGCAGTCCTACTTTTTGGGAGACCCAGTACTTC. Its protein product is CASSPTFWETQYF.

The rearrangement uses TRBV11-1 and TRBJ2-2; 8 nucleotides line up with TRBD2. Germline V gene sequence: CDR1 SGHAT, CDR2 FQDESV (reference sequence). This CDR3 contains 15 residues. Trimming cost V 6 bases and J 3 bases; bases outside gene matches: 6. The chain's CDR3 is CASREREWDTGELFF. Here the CDR3 DNA reads TGTGCCAGCAGGGAGCGGGAGTGGGACACCGGGGAGCTGTTTTTT.

J is TRBJ1-2 and V is TRBV20-1; a weak D match, TRBD1 (5 bases). Deletions cut 6 bases from V and 3 bases from J, with 14 bases between. Germline V lookup: CDR1 DFQATT, CDR2 SNEGSKA (reference sequence). This CDR3 region has 13 residues. The CDR3: CSAGGGWDYGYTF. The CDR3 DNA follows: TGCAGTGCCGGGGGAGGCTGGGACTATGGCTACACCTTC.

There are many counts of this clonotype. This chain joins TRBV5-4 and TRBJ2-5; 10 bases map to TRBD1. The CDR3 contains 17 residues. The V segment lost 2 bases and the J segment 5 bases; nucleotides outside the gene matches: 12. The germline CDR1 and CDR2 sequences are SGHNT and YYREEE (reference sequence). CDR3 protein: CASSFGPGQGNGETQYF. The CDR3 DNA follows: TGTGCCAGCAGCTTCGGCCCGGGACAGGGGAATGGGGAGACCCAGTACTTC.